The 23 T cell receptor beta chains reported below all come from one sample, sequenced in a study of blood T cells in healthy people across ages. Through a sample-barcoded 5' primer and a J-beta primer mix, a second PCR was run for 7 to 11 cycles. MiXCR, run by TCRdb on the 5' RACE reads, gives a single entry per CDR3 protein. In the table there are hundreds of thousands of distinct CDR3 sequences, over 45% of which are singletons. The specimen was blood. The receptors shown here come from a man aged 25-40 years in good health.

This clonotype has a handful of counts. The chain has TRBV5-6 and TRBJ1-6; possible D gene TRBD1, 5 bases. Germline-derived CDR1 and CDR2 are SGHDT and YYEEEE. V lost 5 bases and J 7 bases, leaving 16 bases between the germline ends. The CDR3 is 15 residues long. The CDR3 spells CASSLPGTGNSPLHF. CDR3 coding DNA: TGTGCCAGCAGTCTTCCCGGGACGGGCAATTCACCCCTCCACTTT.

This sequence joins TRBV29-1 and TRBJ1-2; 9 bases line up with TRBD1. After removal of 5 bases from V and 9 bases from J, the junction contained 4 bases not matched to a gene. This CDR3 region has 11 residues. Germline CDR1 reads SQVTM; CDR2 reads ANQGSEA. CDR3 region: CSVKDRGRYTF. CDR3 bases: TGCAGCGTTAAGGACAGGGGCCGCTACACCTTC.

V usage is TRBV18 and J usage is TRBJ2-1; a possible D gene is TRBD1 (5 bases). The CDR3 has 16 amino acids. CDR1 and CDR2 from the germline V gene are KGHSH and LQKENI. V gave up 8 bases and J gave up 2 bases, with 19 bases separating them. The CDR3 spells CASTHPQGRTYNEQFF. CDR3 in DNA: TGTGCCAGCACCCATCCGCAGGGTAGGACCTACAATGAGCAGTTCTTC. Together with reference TRBV18 and TRBJ2-1, the CDR3 gives the full variable domain: NAGVMQNPRHLVRRRGQEARLRCSPMKGHSHVYWYRQLPEEGLKFMVYLQKENIIDESGMPKERFSAEFPKEGPSILRIQQVVRGDSAAYFCASTHPQGRTYNEQFFGPGTRLTVL.

V usage is TRBV6-2 or TRBV6-3 and J usage is TRBJ2-1; unclear D gene. Between the trimmed V and J ends, which lost 4 bases and 9 bases, there was a span of 19 bases. Germline V gene data show CDR1 as MNHEY and CDR2 as SVGEGT. The CDR3 spans 15 residues. CDR3 nucleotides: TGTGCCAGCAGTTTTAGGGATCCCTCCGTCGGTGAGCAGTTCTTC. It translates to CASSFRDPSVGEQFF.

This clonotype showed up just once. The J gene is TRBJ1-2, the V gene TRBV6-5, with D possibly TRBD1 on 5 matching bases. CDR3 length: 14 amino acids. With 6 bases removed from V and 6 bases from J, the gap between germline ends came to 17 bases. CDR1 is MNHEY, CDR2 SVGAGI, per germline. CDR3 loop: CASRKDGGADGYTF. CDR3 DNA: TGTGCCAGCAGAAAGGATGGCGGGGCCGATGGCTACACCTTC.

As for this clonotype: One junction end disagrees with the germline gene, perhaps due to a read error. V is TRBV29-1 and J is TRBJ2-2; D possibly corresponds to TRBD2 (5 bases). The germline V gene has CDR1 SQVTM and CDR2 ANQGSEA. The CDR3 runs to 14 residues. CDR3 DNA: TGCAGCGTTGAAGATCCGGTCGGCACCGGGGAGCCGTTTTTT. This translates into CSVEDPVGTGEPFF.

The chain carries TRBV20-1 and TRBJ1-1; D is possibly TRBD1 (6 bases). The CDR3 consists of 15 residues. V was clipped by 1 base and J by 2 bases, with 14 bases between them. CDR1 is DFQATT and CDR2 is SNEGSKA in the germline V gene (reference sequence). The CDR3 reads CSARGYRDTNTEAFF. Written as DNA, the CDR3 is TGCAGTGCTAGAGGATACCGGGACACAAACACTGAAGCTTTCTTT.

The chain recombines TRBV10-3 with TRBJ1-1; D is unclear. The V and J ends lost 6 bases and 1 base respectively, with 12 bases between them. CDR1 ENHRY and CDR2 SYGVKD come from the germline V gene. The CDR3 has 14 amino acids. DNA for the CDR3: TGTGCCATCAGGGAGGGCCTGGAGAACACTGAAGCTTTCTTT. Protein sequence: CAIREGLENTEAFF.

The rearrangement uses TRBV25-1 and TRBJ2-7; 11 nucleotides match TRBD2. The CDR3 is 22 residues long. Trimming took 1 base from V and 7 from J; bases not matched to a gene: 27. Germline V gene data show CDR1 as MGHDK and CDR2 as SYGVNS. Written as DNA, the CDR3 is TGTGCCAGCAGTGAATTGGCGCCCCCCCCTCGACTAGCGGGAAGGAATTACAATGAGCAGTACTTC. Protein: CASSELAPPPRLAGRNYNEQYF.

This clonotype turned up a few times. The chain joins TRBV13 to TRBJ2-7; TRBD2 agrees at 10 bases. V shed 3 bases, J shed 7 bases, and the junction held 6 bases outside the gene matches. This CDR3 is built from 14 residues. The V gene's germline CDR1 is PRHDT and CDR2 FYEKMQ (reference sequence). For the CDR3, the DNA is TGTGCCAGCAGCTTCAGCGGGGGGGCGAATGAGCAGTACTTC. Protein: CASSFSGGANEQYF. Using reference TRBV13 and TRBJ2-7 for the parts outside the CDR3, the full variable domain is AAGVIQSPRHLIKEKRETATLKCYPIPRHDTVYWYQQGPGQDPQFLISFYEKMQSDKGSIPDRFSAQQFSDYHSELNMSSLELGDSALYFCASSFSGGANEQYFGPGTRLTVT.

This chain joins TRBV7-8 and TRBJ2-4; perhaps TRBD2 as D (6 bases). Matching the DNA end better, TRBJ2-7 makes the J call doubtful. The CDR3 has 14 amino acids. Germline lookup yields CDR1 SGHVS and CDR2 FQNEAQ. DNA for the CDR3: TGTGCCAGCAGCATGGGAGGAGGGGTCCACGAGCAGTACTTC. It is translated as CASSMGGGVHEQYF.

This clonotype occurred a few times. A read error may explain this, as a much larger clone is one base away. The chain couples TRBV10-3 to TRBJ2-1; 7 bases align to TRBD2. V was clipped by 7 bases and J by 2 bases; unmatched bases: 11. CDR1 ENHRY and CDR2 SYGVKD come from the germline V gene. The CDR3 extends over 16 amino acids. For the CDR3, the DNA is TGTGCCATCATGAGGGGCGCTAGCGGAGCCTACAATGAGCAGTTCTTC. Amino acids: CAIMRGASGAYNEQFF.

This clonotype was counted a few times. The chain carries TRBV4-3 and TRBJ2-4; possible D gene TRBD2, 6 bases. The closer fit of TRBJ2-7 to the DNA end suggests the J call may be wrong. The CDR3 sequence is 16 residues long. Per germline, CDR1 LGHNA and CDR2 YSLEER. CDR3: CASSARGGGDLDEQYF. The CDR3 DNA reads TGCGCCAGCAGCGCCCGAGGCGGAGGGGACTTAGACGAGCAGTACTTC.

The chain combines TRBV29-1 with TRBJ1-5; 11 bases line up with TRBD1. V was pared by 6 bases and J by 5 bases, with 9 bases of the junction left unmatched. The CDR3 runs 15 residues. Germline loops: CDR1 SQVTM, CDR2 ANQGSEA. CDR3 coding DNA: TGCAGCGTCTCGGACAGGGGGCGTCCTGATCAGCCCCAGCATTTT. It codes for CSVSDRGRPDQPQHF.

The rearrangement joins TRBV20-1 to TRBJ2-5; D assignment may be TRBD1 or TRBD2 (5 bases each). V lost 0 bases and J lost 5, with 10 bases in between. The CDR3 consists of 13 residues. The germline V gene encodes CDR1 DFQATT and CDR2 SNEGSKA (reference sequence). CDR3 amino acids: CSARDDGAETQYF. As DNA, the CDR3 is TGCAGTGCTAGAGATGACGGGGCTGAGACCCAGTACTTC.

This clonotype was counted a single time. This chain connects TRBV3-1 to TRBJ2-5; D call uncertain. Trimming left V 1 base short and J 5 bases short, with 8 bases between. Germline CDR1 and CDR2: LGHDT and YNNKEL (reference sequence). The CDR3 sequence is 13 residues long. The CDR3 is CASSQVVEETQYF. CDR3 coding DNA: TGTGCCAGCAGCCAAGTGGTTGAGGAGACCCAGTACTTC.

Notes on this clonotype: A read error may be the cause here, since a much bigger clone is one base away. The chain combines TRBV7-2 with TRBJ1-1, with D unresolved. CDR3 length equals 13 residues. Looked up from germline, CDR1 is SGHTA and CDR2 is FQGNSA. The CDR3 coding sequence is TGTGCCAGCGGCTTAGTCAGAAACACTGAAGCTTTCTTT. This translates into CASGLVRNTEAFF. Drawing the rest from reference TRBV7-2 and TRBJ1-1, the complete variable domain is GAGVSQSPSNKVTEKGKDVELRCDPISGHTALYWYRQSLGQGLEFLIYFQGNSAPDKSGLPSDRFSAERTGGSVSTLTIQRTQQEDSAVYLCASGLVRNTEAFFGQGTRLTVV.

The chain combines TRBV27 with TRBJ2-7; perhaps TRBD1 as D (7 bases). The J call could be wrong; TRBJ2-5 is a better fit for the DNA end. The CDR3 length is 14 residues. Per the germline V gene, CDR1 is MNHEY and CDR2 is SMNVEV (reference sequence). The CDR3 sequence: CASSLEGAGETQYF. The CDR3 DNA reads as TGTGCCAGCAGTTTGGAGGGGGCTGGTGAGACCCAGTACTTC.

This sequence joins TRBV11-2 and TRBJ2-1, with 8 positions matching TRBD2. The length of the CDR3 is 17 residues. V dropped 5 bases and J dropped 7; count of bases not matched to a gene: 16. In germline, CDR1 is SGHAT, CDR2 FQNNGV. This CDR3 is CASSPTLGGTSLNEQFF. The CDR3 nucleotides read TGTGCCAGCAGCCCCACCCTGGGCGGGACTAGTTTGAATGAGCAGTTCTTC.

This clonotype was counted at least ten times. This sequence joins TRBV7-2 and TRBJ2-3, with D perhaps TRBD2 (5 bases). CDR1 is SGHTA, CDR2 FQGNSA, per germline. The CDR3 length is 14 residues. With 2 bases removed from V and 3 bases from J, the gap between germline ends came to 9 bases. As DNA, the CDR3 is TGTGCCAGCAGCTTAACGGGAACTACAGATACGCAGTATTTT. It is translated as CASSLTGTTDTQYF.

This clonotype was counted a few times. The rearrangement uses TRBV5-1 and TRBJ2-5; D remains ambiguous. The closer fit of TRBJ2-7 to the DNA end suggests the J call may be wrong. This CDR3 comprises 14 residues. Looked up from germline, CDR1 is SGHRS and CDR2 is YFSETQ. This CDR3 reads CASSLSRHSYEQYF. DNA of the CDR3: TGCGCCAGCAGCTTATCCCGTCACTCCTACGAGCAGTACTTC.

The rearrangement joins TRBV5-6 to TRBJ1-1; D may be TRBD1 (5 bases). The CDR3 is 12 residues long. CDR1 and CDR2 from the germline V gene are SGHDT and YYEEEE. V was pared by 1 base and J by 10 bases, with 11 bases between. The CDR3 DNA reads TGTGCCAGCAGCTTGCATTCAGGGCCAGCTTTCTTT. It encodes CASSLHSGPAFF.

The V call is TRBV28, the J call TRBJ2-5, with D maybe TRBD2 (5 bases). Trimming removed 5 bases at V and 4 bases at J, with 14 bases between. The CDR3 runs 14 residues. Germline V lookup: CDR1 MDHEN, CDR2 SYDVKM. CDR3 bases: TGTGCCAGCAGTGAGCCCGTGAGCGGAGAGACCCAGTACTTC. Protein: CASSEPVSGETQYF. Full variable domain (remainder filled in from reference TRBV28 and TRBJ2-5): DVKVTQSSRYLVKRTGEKVFLECVQDMDHENMFWYRQDPGLGLRLIYFSYDVKMKEKGDIPEGYSVSREKKERFSLILESASTNQTSMYLCASSEPVSGETQYFGPGTRLLVL.